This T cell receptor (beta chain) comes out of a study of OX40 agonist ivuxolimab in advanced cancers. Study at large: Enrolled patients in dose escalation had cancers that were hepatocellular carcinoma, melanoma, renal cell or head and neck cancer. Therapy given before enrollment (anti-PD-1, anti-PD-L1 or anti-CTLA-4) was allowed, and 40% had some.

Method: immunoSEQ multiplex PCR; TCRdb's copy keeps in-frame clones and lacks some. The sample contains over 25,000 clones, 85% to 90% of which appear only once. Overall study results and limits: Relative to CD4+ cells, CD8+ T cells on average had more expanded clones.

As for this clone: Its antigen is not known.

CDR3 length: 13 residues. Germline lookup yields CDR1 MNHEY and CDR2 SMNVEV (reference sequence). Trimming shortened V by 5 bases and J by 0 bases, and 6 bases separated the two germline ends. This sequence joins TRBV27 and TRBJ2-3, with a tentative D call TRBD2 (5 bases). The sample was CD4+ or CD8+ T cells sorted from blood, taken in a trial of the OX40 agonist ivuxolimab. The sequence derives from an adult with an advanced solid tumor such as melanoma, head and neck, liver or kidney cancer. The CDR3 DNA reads TGTGCCAGCAGTCGGACTAGCACAGATACGCAGTATTTT. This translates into CASSRTSTDTQYF.